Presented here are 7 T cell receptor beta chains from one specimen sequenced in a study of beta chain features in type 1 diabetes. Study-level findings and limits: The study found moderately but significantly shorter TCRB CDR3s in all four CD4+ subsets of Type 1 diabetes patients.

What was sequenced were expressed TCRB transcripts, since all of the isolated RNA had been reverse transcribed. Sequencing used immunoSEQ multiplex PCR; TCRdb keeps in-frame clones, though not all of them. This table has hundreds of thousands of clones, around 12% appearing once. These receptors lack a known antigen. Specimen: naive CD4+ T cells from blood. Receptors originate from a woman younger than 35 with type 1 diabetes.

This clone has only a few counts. The CDR3 loop is CASSLARGGGNYGYTF. In DNA, the CDR3 is TGTGCCAGCAGCTTAGCGCGTGGCGGGGGAAACTATGGCTACACCTTC. V and J are TRBV7-8 and TRBJ1-2; maybe TRBD1 (5 bases). Deletions cut 0 bases from V and 2 bases from J, with 13 bases between. The germline CDR1 and CDR2 sequences are SGHVS and FQNEAQ. The length of the CDR3 is 16 residues.

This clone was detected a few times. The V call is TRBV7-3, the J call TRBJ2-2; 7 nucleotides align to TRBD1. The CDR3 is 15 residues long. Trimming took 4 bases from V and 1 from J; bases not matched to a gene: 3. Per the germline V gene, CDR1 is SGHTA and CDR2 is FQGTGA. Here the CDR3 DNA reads TGTGCCAGCAGCTCCCCAGGGGGGAACACCGGGGAGCTGTTTTTT. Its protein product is CASSSPGGNTGELFF.

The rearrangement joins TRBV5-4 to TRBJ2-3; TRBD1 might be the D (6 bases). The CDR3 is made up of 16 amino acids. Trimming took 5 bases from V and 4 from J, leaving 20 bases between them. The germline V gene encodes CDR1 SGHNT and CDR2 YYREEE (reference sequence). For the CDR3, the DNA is TGTGCCAGCAGAATTAAACTAGGGGGATGGGCAGATACGCAGTATTTT. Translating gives CASRIKLGGWADTQYF. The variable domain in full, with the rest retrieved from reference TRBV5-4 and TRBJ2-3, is ETGVTQSPTHLIKTRGQQVTLRCSSQSGHNTVSWYQQALGQGPQFIFQYYREEENGRGNFPPRFSGLQFPNYSSELNVNALELDDSALYLCASRIKLGGWADTQYFGPGTRLTVL.

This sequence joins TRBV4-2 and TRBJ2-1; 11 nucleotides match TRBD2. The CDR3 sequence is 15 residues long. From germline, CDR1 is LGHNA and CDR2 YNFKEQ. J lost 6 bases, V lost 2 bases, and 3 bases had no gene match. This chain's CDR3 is CASSQLAGGGNEQFF. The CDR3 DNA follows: TGTGCCAGCAGCCAACTAGCGGGAGGAGGCAATGAGCAGTTCTTC.

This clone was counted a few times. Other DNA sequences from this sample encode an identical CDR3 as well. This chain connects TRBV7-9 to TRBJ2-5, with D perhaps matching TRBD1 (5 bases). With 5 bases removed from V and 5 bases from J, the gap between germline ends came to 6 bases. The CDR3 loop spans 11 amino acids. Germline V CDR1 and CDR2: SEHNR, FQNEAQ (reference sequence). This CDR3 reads CASSRGETQYF. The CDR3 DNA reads TGTGCCAGCAGCAGGGGCGAGACCCAGTACTTC.

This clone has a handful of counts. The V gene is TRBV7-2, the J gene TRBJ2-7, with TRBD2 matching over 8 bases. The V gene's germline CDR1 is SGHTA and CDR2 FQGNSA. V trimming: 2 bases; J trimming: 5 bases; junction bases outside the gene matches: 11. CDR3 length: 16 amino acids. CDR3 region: CASSLSSGGSGHEQYF. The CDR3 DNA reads TGTGCCAGCAGCTTATCAAGCGGGGGCAGCGGCCACGAGCAGTACTTC.

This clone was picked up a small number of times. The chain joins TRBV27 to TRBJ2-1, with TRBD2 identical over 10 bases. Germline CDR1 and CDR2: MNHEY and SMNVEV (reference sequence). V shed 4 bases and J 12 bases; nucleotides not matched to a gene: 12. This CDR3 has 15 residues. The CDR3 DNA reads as TGTGCCAGCAGTTCCAGACTAGCGGGCCTTATACCGCAGTTCTTC. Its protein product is CASSSRLAGLIPQFF.